This is a list of T cell receptor beta chains from one sample in a study of T cells in tuberculosis. Profiled with immunoSEQ multiplex PCR; TCRdb holds only in-frame clones, not every one. This table has tens of thousands of clones, under 95% appearing once. The sequenced sample was CD1b-GMM tetramer-negative cells sorted from PBMCs. The receptor set was obtained from an adult woman with latent tuberculosis. CDR3s include the opening cysteine and the closing phenylalanine or tryptophan. A D gene is named only where the DNA matches it firmly. For some rows the clone size is stated as once, few or many, or as a class when expanded; others skip it.

size: -; J: TRBJ1-1; length: 14; D: -; V: TRBV7-2; CDR3: CASRTTGRSPGAFF; DNA: TGTGCCAGCAGAACCACGGGCAGGTCTCCGGGGGCTTTCTTT
size: -; J: TRBJ2-5; length: 14; D: -; V: TRBV7-9; CDR3: CASSLRGVQETQYF; DNA: TGTGCCAGCAGCCTCCGGGGTGTCCAAGAGACCCAGTACTTC
size: -; J: TRBJ1-5; length: 13; D: -; V: TRBV5-1; CDR3: CASSLSPSQPQHF; DNA: TGCGCCAGCAGCCTTAGCCCCAGTCAGCCCCAGCATTTT
size: -; J: TRBJ2-5; length: 15; D: TRBD1; V: TRBV7-2; CDR3: CASTKTAGGGETQYF; DNA: TGTGCCAGCACCAAGACGGCAGGGGGCGGGGAGACCCAGTACTTC
size: -; J: TRBJ2-7; length: 16; D: TRBD2; V: TRBV6-1; CDR3: CASSEQQLAISYEQYF; DNA: TGTGCCAGCAGTGAGCAGCAACTAGCGATCTCCTACGAGCAGTACTTC
size: -; J: TRBJ2-1; length: 15; D: -; V: TRBV14; CDR3: CASSPLGLGYNEQFF; DNA: TGTGCCAGCAGCCCCCTGGGACTTGGCTACAATGAGCAGTTCTTC
size: -; J: TRBJ2-2; length: 17; D: TRBD2; V: TRBV5-1; CDR3: CASSFGRGGTNTGELFF; DNA: TGCGCCAGCAGCTTTGGACGCGGGGGGACGAACACCGGGGAGCTGTTTTTT
size: -; J: TRBJ1-5; length: 13; D: -; V: TRBV14; CDR3: CASSQDVAQPQHF; DNA: TGTGCCAGCAGCCAAGATGTCGCGCAGCCCCAGCATTTT
size: -; J: TRBJ1-1; length: 14; D: -; V: TRBV6-1; CDR3: CASTGTPWGTEAFF; DNA: TGTGCCAGCACTGGGACACCCTGGGGGACTGAAGCTTTCTTT
size: -; J: TRBJ2-5; length: 13; D: -; V: TRBV6-1; CDR3: CATREQGKETQYF; DNA: TGTGCCACTAGAGAACAGGGAAAAGAGACCCAGTACTTC
size: -; J: TRBJ2-5; length: 15; D: -; V: TRBV5-6; CDR3: CASSLVRSGGETQYF; DNA: TGTGCCAGCAGCTTGGTGAGGAGCGGAGGGGAGACCCAGTACTTC
size: -; J: TRBJ1-2; length: 20; D: TRBD1; V: TRBV19; CDR3: CASSIGPRQGEPTSNYGYTF; DNA: TGTGCCAGTAGTATAGGCCCCCGACAGGGCGAACCCACTTCTAACTATGGCTACACCTTC
size: once; J: TRBJ2-5; length: 13; D: TRBD1; V: TRBV6-1; CDR3: CASRGTAQETQYF; DNA: TGTGCCAGCAGGGGGACAGCTCAAGAGACCCAGTACTTC
size: -; J: TRBJ1-3; length: 14; D: -; V: TRBV6-1; CDR3: CASSVEISGNTIYF; DNA: TGTGCCAGCAGTGTGGAGATCTCTGGAAACACCATATATTTT
size: once; J: TRBJ1-1; length: 13; D: -; V: TRBV11-1; CDR3: CASTSVTNTEAFF; DNA: TGTGCCAGCACCTCAGTAACGAACACTGAAGCTTTCTTT
size: -; J: TRBJ1-1; length: 15; D: TRBD1; V: TRBV2; CDR3: CASIRDDRGQTEAFF; DNA: TGTGCCAGCATCCGGGACGACAGGGGGCAAACTGAAGCTTTCTTT
size: -; J: TRBJ1-6; length: 14; D: TRBD1; V: TRBV27; CDR3: CASSLTGGNSPLHF; DNA: TGTGCCAGCAGTTTAACAGGGGGTAATTCACCCCTCCACTTT
size: -; J: TRBJ2-5; length: 11; D: -; V: TRBV7-7; CDR3: CASPTGETQYF; DNA: TGTGCTAGCCCTACGGGGGAGACCCAGTACTTC
size: -; J: TRBJ2-7; length: 14; D: TRBD2; V: TRBV5-4; CDR3: CASSLKTSRDEQYF; DNA: TGTGCCAGCAGCTTAAAGACTAGCCGGGACGAGCAGTACTTC
size: -; J: TRBJ1-5; length: 13; D: -; V: TRBV5-4; CDR3: CASSSGVAQPQHF; DNA: TGTGCCAGCAGCTCCGGAGTCGCTCAGCCCCAGCATTTT
size: -; J: TRBJ1-2; length: 16; D: -; V: TRBV25-1; CDR3: CASSEFGGGDNYGYTF; DNA: TGTGCCAGCAGTGAATTTGGGGGAGGGGACAACTATGGCTACACCTTC
size: -; J: TRBJ2-5; length: 15; D: TRBD2; V: TRBV28; CDR3: CASKLAGKYQETQYF; DNA: TGTGCCAGCAAGCTAGCGGGGAAGTACCAAGAGACCCAGTACTTC
size: few; J: TRBJ2-1; length: 13; D: -; V: TRBV4-3; CDR3: CASSQGIYREQFF; DNA: TGCGCCAGCAGCCAAGGTATCTACAGGGAGCAGTTCTTC
size: -; J: TRBJ1-2; length: 11; D: -; V: TRBV2; CDR3: CASTPGQGYTF; DNA: TGTGCCAGCACCCCCGGACAGGGCTACACCTTC
size: -; J: TRBJ1-2; length: 12; D: -; V: TRBV30; CDR3: CAWSPRQYGYTF; DNA: TGTGCCTGGAGTCCTAGACAGTATGGCTACACCTTC
size: -; J: TRBJ1-5; length: 15; D: TRBD1; V: TRBV6-1; CDR3: CASTVGTGGLQPQHF; DNA: TGTGCCAGCACGGTGGGGACAGGGGGCCTTCAGCCCCAGCATTTT
size: once; J: TRBJ1-5; length: 15; D: TRBD1; V: TRBV7-9; CDR3: CASSLSRTGAQPQHF; DNA: TGTGCCAGCAGCTTAAGTAGAACAGGGGCTCAGCCCCAGCATTTT
size: -; J: TRBJ2-1; length: 19; D: TRBD2; V: TRBV27; CDR3: CASSLFGGGIHGSYNEQFF; DNA: TGTGCCAGCAGTTTATTCGGCGGGGGGATCCACGGCTCCTACAATGAGCAGTTCTTC
size: -; J: TRBJ1-2; length: 13; D: TRBD1; V: TRBV6-6; CDR3: CASSKTGGGGYTF; DNA: TGTGCCAGCAGCAAGACAGGGGGCGGAGGCTACACCTTC
size: -; J: TRBJ1-2; length: 15; D: -; V: TRBV12-2; CDR3: CASRLDRGALYGYTF; DNA: TGTGCAAGTCGCTTAGATCGCGGGGCATTGTATGGCTACACCTTC
size: -; J: TRBJ2-3; length: 16; D: TRBD1; V: TRBV7-2; CDR3: CASSLEGTDNTDTQYF; DNA: TGTGCCAGCAGCTTAGAAGGGACAGATAACACAGATACGCAGTATTTT
size: -; J: TRBJ1-1; length: 17; D: TRBD1; V: TRBV23-1; CDR3: CASSHGQGETWNTEAFF; DNA: TGCGCCAGCAGTCACGGACAGGGAGAAACTTGGAACACTGAAGCTTTCTTT
size: once; J: TRBJ1-2; length: 13; D: -; V: TRBV27; CDR3: CASSSGQIGGYTF; DNA: TGTGCCAGCAGTTCAGGCCAGATCGGTGGCTACACCTTC
size: -; J: TRBJ1-5; length: 14; D: -; V: TRBV7-2; CDR3: CASSLGGYDPPQHF; DNA: TGTGCCAGCAGCCTGGGGGGTTATGATCCGCCCCAGCATTTT
size: -; J: TRBJ1-2; length: 13; D: -; V: TRBV6-1; CDR3: CASSESPVNGYTF; DNA: TGTGCCAGCAGTGAGTCTCCAGTTAATGGCTACACCTTC
size: -; J: TRBJ1-1; length: 15; D: TRBD1; V: TRBV5-1; CDR3: CASTPGDRLNTEAFF; DNA: TGCGCCAGCACCCCGGGGGACAGACTAAACACTGAAGCTTTCTTT
size: -; J: TRBJ2-1; length: 15; D: TRBD1; V: TRBV19; CDR3: CASSTSGGFDNEQFF; DNA: TGTGCCAGTAGTACGTCAGGGGGCTTCGACAATGAGCAGTTCTTC
size: once; J: TRBJ2-2; length: 17; D: -; V: TRBV7-9; CDR3: CASSLARGTANTGELFF; DNA: TGTGCCAGCAGCTTAGCACGGGGGACGGCGAACACCGGGGAGCTGTTTTTT
size: -; J: TRBJ2-6; length: 17; D: -; V: TRBV14; CDR3: CASSQEGGPTGANVLTF; DNA: TGTGCCAGCAGCCAAGAAGGAGGTCCCACTGGGGCCAACGTCCTGACTTTC
size: -; J: TRBJ2-3; length: 15; D: TRBD2; V: TRBV28; CDR3: CASSSQRGGRDTQYF; DNA: TGTGCCAGCAGTTCACAGCGGGGGGGCAGGGATACGCAGTATTTT
size: -; J: TRBJ2-3; length: 14; D: -; V: TRBV7-9; CDR3: CASCRGRSTDTQYF; DNA: TGTGCCAGCTGCAGGGGACGTAGCACAGATACGCAGTATTTT
size: -; J: TRBJ2-5; length: 15; D: -; V: TRBV11-2; CDR3: CASSLDLGAQETQYF; DNA: TGTGCCAGCAGCTTAGATTTGGGGGCCCAAGAGACCCAGTACTTC
size: once; J: TRBJ1-1; length: 15; D: -; V: TRBV15; CDR3: CATSREVARNTEAFF; DNA: TGTGCCACCAGCAGAGAGGTGGCAAGAAACACTGAAGCTTTCTTT
size: -; J: TRBJ1-6; length: 14; D: -; V: TRBV9; CDR3: CASSVVGRDSPLHF; DNA: TGTGCCAGCAGCGTAGTAGGCAGGGATTCACCCCTCCACTTT
size: -; J: TRBJ2-5; length: 16; D: -; V: TRBV5-6; CDR3: CASTPQVSRAQETQYF; DNA: TGTGCCAGCACCCCCCAGGTCAGCAGAGCCCAAGAGACCCAGTACTTC
size: once; J: TRBJ1-2; length: 17; D: -; V: TRBV7-2; CDR3: CASSLVAGVGGNYGYTF; DNA: TGTGCCAGCAGCTTAGTTGCGGGGGTGGGGGGAAACTATGGCTACACCTTC
size: -; J: TRBJ1-6; length: 14; D: TRBD1; V: TRBV28; CDR3: CASSLGQSNSPLHF; DNA: TGTGCCAGCAGTTTGGGACAGAGTAATTCACCCCTCCACTTT
size: few; J: TRBJ2-5; length: 16; D: TRBD2; V: TRBV28; CDR3: CASSLWLRGSQETQYF; DNA: TGTGCCAGCAGTTTATGGTTGCGGGGGTCACAAGAGACCCAGTACTTC
size: -; J: TRBJ2-7; length: 14; D: TRBD1; V: TRBV6-6; CDR3: CASSYGQDAYEQYF; DNA: TGTGCCAGCAGTTATGGACAGGATGCCTACGAGCAGTACTTC
size: -; J: TRBJ1-5; length: 18; D: TRBD1; V: TRBV2; CDR3: CASSLGTGGAGGNQPQHF; DNA: TGTGCCAGCAGTTTGGGGACAGGGGGCGCCGGGGGCAATCAGCCCCAGCATTTT
size: -; J: TRBJ1-6; length: 18; D: TRBD1; V: TRBV6-1; CDR3: CASSGPGTGGSYNSPLHF; DNA: TGTGCCAGCAGTGGGCCGGGGACAGGGGGCTCCTATAATTCACCCCTCCACTTT
size: -; J: TRBJ2-3; length: 11; D: -; V: TRBV20-1; CDR3: CSARTEDTQYF; DNA: TGCAGTGCTAGGACTGAGGATACGCAGTATTTT